Listed below are T cell receptor beta chains from one sample, sequenced in a study of shared clonotypes between healthy human individuals. Some clones are missing from TCRdb's copy, which holds only in-frame ones; the method was immunoSEQ multiplex PCR. This sample has over 150,000 clones; over 50% occur once, and the top ten carry 8.5% to 12%. Sequenced material: memory CD4+ T cells sorted from blood. The receptors stem from a man aged 25 to 40 in good health. Both conserved end residues are part of each CDR3. D genes are given only for firm matches. Size tells how often a clone was seen (once, few, many) or the class of an expanded clone, and some rows leave it out.

j_call: TRBJ1-1
v_call: TRBV7-9
d_call: .
clone_size: many
cdr3_nt: TGTGCCAGCAGCGCCCCCCGGGGAGCTTTCTTT
cdr3_aa: CASSAPRGAFF

j_call: TRBJ2-1
v_call: TRBV5-4
d_call: .
clone_size: few
cdr3_nt: TGTGCCAGCAGCACCACAGGCGGGGACAATGAGCAGTTCTTC
cdr3_aa: CASSTTGGDNEQFF

j_call: TRBJ1-1
v_call: TRBV5-1
d_call: .
clone_size: .
cdr3_nt: TGCGCCAGCAGTCGTTGGGGATACAACACTGAAGCTTTCTTT
cdr3_aa: CASSRWGYNTEAFF

j_call: TRBJ1-2
v_call: TRBV6-6
d_call: .
clone_size: .
cdr3_nt: TGTGCCAGCAGTACCTTGGACCGAGTCTATGGCTACACCTTC
cdr3_aa: CASSTLDRVYGYTF

j_call: TRBJ1-2
v_call: TRBV28
d_call: TRBD1
clone_size: .
cdr3_nt: TGTGCCAGCAGCCCCGCGGGACAGAACTATGGCTACACCTTC
cdr3_aa: CASSPAGQNYGYTF

j_call: TRBJ2-1
v_call: TRBV5-1
d_call: .
clone_size: few
cdr3_nt: TGCGCCAGCAGAGAAGGCGCGGACAATGAGCAGTTCTTC
cdr3_aa: CASREGADNEQFF

j_call: TRBJ2-1
v_call: TRBV7-2
d_call: TRBD2
clone_size: .
cdr3_nt: TGTGCCAGCAGCTTAACTAGCGGGACTGATATGAAGCAGTTCTTC
cdr3_aa: CASSLTSGTDMKQFF

j_call: TRBJ1-5
v_call: TRBV7-9
d_call: .
clone_size: .
cdr3_nt: TGTGCCAGCAGCCCCCGGGACAGCAATCAGCCCCAGCATTTT
cdr3_aa: CASSPRDSNQPQHF

j_call: TRBJ1-4
v_call: TRBV25-1
d_call: .
clone_size: few
cdr3_nt: TGTGCCAGCAGTGAATTTGGTGAGGAGGAAAAACTGTTTTTT
cdr3_aa: CASSEFGEEEKLFF

j_call: TRBJ1-5
v_call: TRBV2
d_call: .
clone_size: .
cdr3_nt: TGTGCCAGCAGTCCTAGGGTTTTCAATCAGCCCCAACATTTT
cdr3_aa: CASSPRVFNQPQHF

j_call: TRBJ1-1
v_call: TRBV6-1
d_call: .
clone_size: .
cdr3_nt: TGTGCCAGCTGGGGGCAGAGGGGCACTGAAGCTTTCTTT
cdr3_aa: CASWGQRGTEAFF

j_call: TRBJ2-6
v_call: TRBV19
d_call: .
clone_size: few
cdr3_nt: TGTGCCAGTGCTATCTCTGGGGCCAACGTCCTGACTTTC
cdr3_aa: CASAISGANVLTF

j_call: TRBJ1-2
v_call: TRBV2
d_call: .
clone_size: many
cdr3_nt: TGTGCCAGCAGTGACAGAAGGTTGGGTGGGGGCTACACCTTC
cdr3_aa: CASSDRRLGGGYTF

j_call: TRBJ1-2
v_call: TRBV28
d_call: .
clone_size: .
cdr3_nt: TGTGCCGGCAGGCGGGGGGGTAACTATGGCTACACCTTC
cdr3_aa: CAGRRGGNYGYTF

j_call: TRBJ1-3
v_call: TRBV5-1
d_call: .
clone_size: few
cdr3_nt: TGCGCCAGCAGACAAGGGCGTTCCTCTGGAAACACCATATATTTT
cdr3_aa: CASRQGRSSGNTIYF

j_call: TRBJ2-1
v_call: TRBV9
d_call: .
clone_size: few
cdr3_nt: TGTGCCAGCAGCGTAGAGTACAGACTTTACAATGAGCAGTTCTTC
cdr3_aa: CASSVEYRLYNEQFF

j_call: TRBJ2-7
v_call: TRBV28
d_call: TRBD2
clone_size: .
cdr3_nt: TGTGCCAGCTCAATATCGGGGGGGACCTACGAGCAGTACTTC
cdr3_aa: CASSISGGTYEQYF

j_call: TRBJ1-1
v_call: TRBV12-2
d_call: .
clone_size: .
cdr3_nt: TGTGCAAGTCGCCCCCCCCCAAGGGGCGAGAACACTGAAGCTTTCTTT
cdr3_aa: CASRPPPRGENTEAFF

j_call: TRBJ1-2
v_call: TRBV4-3
d_call: TRBD1
clone_size: .
cdr3_nt: TGCGCCAGCAGCCATGGACAGGGGGCGATCGCCTTC
cdr3_aa: CASSHGQGAIAF

j_call: TRBJ2-2
v_call: TRBV9
d_call: .
clone_size: once
cdr3_nt: TGTGCCAGCCGACAGGACCTCGTGAACACCGGGGAGCTGTTTTTT
cdr3_aa: CASRQDLVNTGELFF

j_call: TRBJ1-1
v_call: TRBV30
d_call: .
clone_size: .
cdr3_nt: TGTGCCTGGATGCCCGGCGGGGCGCTGAACACTGAAGCTTTCTTT
cdr3_aa: CAWMPGGALNTEAFF

j_call: TRBJ2-5
v_call: TRBV27
d_call: .
clone_size: .
cdr3_nt: TGTGCCAGCAGCAAAGGGACTCTAACCCAAGAGACCCAGTACTTC
cdr3_aa: CASSKGTLTQETQYF

j_call: TRBJ2-1
v_call: TRBV20-1
d_call: .
clone_size: .
cdr3_nt: TGCAGTGCTGACTCCTACAATGAGCAGTTCTTC
cdr3_aa: CSADSYNEQFF

j_call: TRBJ2-5
v_call: TRBV5-5
d_call: .
clone_size: .
cdr3_nt: TGTGCCAGCAGCCCAGAGTGGGCAGGGGAGACCCAGTACTTC
cdr3_aa: CASSPEWAGETQYF

j_call: TRBJ1-1
v_call: TRBV10-3
d_call: TRBD1
clone_size: .
cdr3_nt: TGTGCCACCACAGGACAGGGCATGAACACTGAAGCTTTCTTT
cdr3_aa: CATTGQGMNTEAFF

j_call: TRBJ2-1
v_call: TRBV7-8
d_call: TRBD2
clone_size: .
cdr3_nt: TGTGCCAGCAGCTTTCGCGCCACTCTAGCGGGAGTGATGAATGAGCAGTTCTTC
cdr3_aa: CASSFRATLAGVMNEQFF

j_call: TRBJ2-7
v_call: TRBV6-1
d_call: .
clone_size: many
cdr3_nt: TGTGCCAGCAGCCGGGACGCAACCTCCTACGAGCAGTACTTC
cdr3_aa: CASSRDATSYEQYF

j_call: TRBJ2-7
v_call: TRBV4-1
d_call: TRBD2
clone_size: .
cdr3_nt: TGCGCCAGCAGCCAACCAGCGGGGACCCTCGGGGGGCAGTACTTC
cdr3_aa: CASSQPAGTLGGQYF

j_call: TRBJ2-3
v_call: TRBV2
d_call: TRBD2
clone_size: .
cdr3_nt: TGTGCCAGCAGTGGCCTAGCGGGAGTAACAGATACGCAGTATTTT
cdr3_aa: CASSGLAGVTDTQYF

j_call: TRBJ1-1
v_call: TRBV27
d_call: .
clone_size: .
cdr3_nt: TGTGCCAGCAGTTTATTGGGACGGAAGAACACTGAAGCTTTCTTT
cdr3_aa: CASSLLGRKNTEAFF

j_call: TRBJ2-3
v_call: TRBV9
d_call: TRBD2
clone_size: once
cdr3_nt: TGTGCCAGCAGCCCTCGGGAGGGAGGGCCGAGGGCAGATACGCAGTATTTT
cdr3_aa: CASSPREGGPRADTQYF

j_call: TRBJ2-3
v_call: TRBV2
d_call: .
clone_size: .
cdr3_nt: TGTGCCAGCAGACCGGTGGCAGATACGCAGTATTTT
cdr3_aa: CASRPVADTQYF

j_call: TRBJ1-2
v_call: TRBV28
d_call: .
clone_size: many
cdr3_nt: TGTGCCAGCAGTTTGGAACAGAGGATTCTCTATGGCTACACCTTC
cdr3_aa: CASSLEQRILYGYTF

j_call: TRBJ2-2
v_call: TRBV4-3
d_call: .
clone_size: .
cdr3_nt: TGCGCCAGCAGCCAAGGAGGGGAGGGGGAGCTGTTTTTT
cdr3_aa: CASSQGGEGELFF

j_call: TRBJ1-5
v_call: TRBV6-1
d_call: TRBD1
clone_size: few
cdr3_nt: TGTGCCAGCAGTGGAGGGGGCCCCCAGGGAGCCCAGCATTTT
cdr3_aa: CASSGGGPQGAQHF

j_call: TRBJ2-3
v_call: TRBV29-1
d_call: TRBD1
clone_size: .
cdr3_nt: TGCAGCGTGGGCGACAGGGGAGATACGCAGTATTTT
cdr3_aa: CSVGDRGDTQYF

j_call: TRBJ2-3
v_call: TRBV29-1
d_call: TRBD1
clone_size: once
cdr3_nt: TGCAGCGTTGACTTGGGACAGGGTTTTACTAGCACAGATACGCAGTATTTT
cdr3_aa: CSVDLGQGFTSTDTQYF

j_call: TRBJ2-1
v_call: TRBV29-1
d_call: .
clone_size: .
cdr3_nt: TGCAGCGGGGCCTACTCCCCTTCTGTGGGGCAGTTCTTC
cdr3_aa: CSGAYSPSVGQFF

j_call: TRBJ2-2
v_call: TRBV5-1
d_call: .
clone_size: .
cdr3_nt: TGCGCCAGCAGCTCCGACAAGAAGAACACCGGGGAGCTGTTTTTT
cdr3_aa: CASSSDKKNTGELFF

j_call: TRBJ1-1
v_call: TRBV2
d_call: .
clone_size: few
cdr3_nt: TGTGCCAGCATGCTGAACACTGAAGCTTTCTTT
cdr3_aa: CASMLNTEAFF

j_call: TRBJ2-3
v_call: TRBV7-9
d_call: TRBD2
clone_size: .
cdr3_nt: TGTGCCCCTGGGGGGGAAGTGAGAGATACGCAGTATTTT
cdr3_aa: CAPGGEVRDTQYF

j_call: TRBJ1-5
v_call: TRBV6-1
d_call: .
clone_size: .
cdr3_nt: TGTGCCAGCAACTCCGGGGGACTCAATCAGCCCCAGCATTTT
cdr3_aa: CASNSGGLNQPQHF

j_call: TRBJ1-2
v_call: TRBV7-2
d_call: .
clone_size: many
cdr3_nt: TGTGCCAGCAGCTACGGGGCGCGGCGCGTTGACTATGGCTACACCTTC
cdr3_aa: CASSYGARRVDYGYTF

j_call: TRBJ1-1
v_call: TRBV2
d_call: .
clone_size: many
cdr3_nt: TGTGCCAGCAGTGGGGACATACTACAGGCTTTCTTT
cdr3_aa: CASSGDILQAFF

j_call: TRBJ2-2
v_call: TRBV28
d_call: .
clone_size: .
cdr3_nt: TGTGCCAGCAGTTTGCGCGGGGCGAACACCGGGGAGCTGTTTTTT
cdr3_aa: CASSLRGANTGELFF

j_call: TRBJ2-1
v_call: TRBV21-1
d_call: .
clone_size: .
cdr3_nt: TGTGCCAGCATCTGGGACAGCTTAGCTAATGAGCAGTTCTTC
cdr3_aa: CASIWDSLANEQFF

j_call: TRBJ2-5
v_call: TRBV30
d_call: .
clone_size: .
cdr3_nt: TGTGCCTGGAGTGTAGGTGAGACCCAGTACTTC
cdr3_aa: CAWSVGETQYF

j_call: TRBJ2-5
v_call: TRBV7-7
d_call: .
clone_size: .
cdr3_nt: TGTGCTAGCAGCTTATTCCAGGCACAAGAGACCCAGTACTTC
cdr3_aa: CASSLFQAQETQYF

j_call: TRBJ2-5
v_call: TRBV19
d_call: .
clone_size: few
cdr3_nt: TGTGCCAGTCGACAGAGCGGAGAGACCCAGTACTTC
cdr3_aa: CASRQSGETQYF

j_call: TRBJ2-1
v_call: TRBV29-1
d_call: TRBD2
clone_size: .
cdr3_nt: TGCAGTGCCGGGCTAGGATCTAGCGGCAATGAGCAGTTCTTC
cdr3_aa: CSAGLGSSGNEQFF

j_call: TRBJ1-3
v_call: TRBV2
d_call: .
clone_size: .
cdr3_nt: TGTGCCAGCAGTGAAGGACGGAGCTCTGGAAACACCATATATTTT
cdr3_aa: CASSEGRSSGNTIYF

j_call: TRBJ1-2
v_call: TRBV28
d_call: .
clone_size: .
cdr3_nt: TGTGCCAGCAGTTTTAACGGGGCCACCTATGGCTACACCTTC
cdr3_aa: CASSFNGATYGYTF

j_call: TRBJ2-2
v_call: TRBV5-4
d_call: TRBD2
clone_size: .
cdr3_nt: TGTGCCAGCAGGGACGGGGGGGCAAGCACCGGGGAGCTGTTTTTT
cdr3_aa: CASRDGGASTGELFF